The subject of this entry is one TCR beta chain. The sample is drawn from a study of STAT5B mutations in CD4+ large granular lymphocyte leukemia. Looked up from germline, CDR1 is SGHNT and CDR2 is YYREEE (reference sequence). The CDR3 has 16 residues. J was trimmed by 1 base and V by 0 bases; bases with no gene match: 5. TCRdb's table, derived via immunoSEQ multiplex PCR, lists solely in-frame clones and lacks some. The sample lists tens of thousands of clones; about 70% were seen once. The chain joins TRBV5-4 to TRBJ2-3, with TRBD2 matching 7 bases. Sequenced: CD4+ T cells from blood buffy coats. The sequence came from a human donor in good health. The DNA of the CDR3 is TGTGCCAGCAGCTTGGATGAACGGGGGGGCACAGATACGCAGTATTTT. Residues: CASSLDERGGTDTQYF.